Only a few counts were recorded for the clone carrying this TCR beta chain. Its target is not known. This sample stems from a study of CD8+CD57+ T cells in acquired aplastic anemia. Study summary: The sorted CD4+ and CD8+ cells yielded an average around 3.2 ug of DNA. The average read count for CD4+ cells in healthy donors was around 10 million.

Germline V gene lookup returns CDR1 KGHSH and CDR2 LQKENI. CDR3 length: 15 residues. Trimming took 0 bases from V and 4 from J, leaving 9 bases between them. Profiles of TCR beta VDJ and CDR3 were generated from a genomic DNA template. TCRdb used MiXCR to reprocess the reads, holding one entry per CDR3 protein. The sample records some 190,000 distinct CDR3 sequences, around half being singletons. Notes on the study in general: Researchers reported that CD8+ Simpson's diversity was not significantly different in patients versus controls. Sharing between patients and controls was observed for roughly 29 CD8+ CDR3 sequences.

The chain couples TRBV18 to TRBJ1-4; D not resolved. The clonotype was recovered from a human donor in good health. Specimen: sorted CD4+, CD8+, or CD8+CD57+ T cells (not recorded which) from PBMCs. CDR3 nucleotide sequence: TGTGCCAGCTCACCACCGGCCGGGTATAATGAAAAACTGTTTTTT. Translation gives CASSPPAGYNEKLFF.